One sample yielded the 29 T cell receptor beta chains listed below, sequenced in a study of shared clonotypes between healthy human individuals. CD45RO-negative, CCR7-selected cells formed the naive CD8 fraction, which excluded terminally differentiated effector memory CD45RA+ cells. Some clones are missing from TCRdb's copy, which holds only in-frame ones; the method was immunoSEQ multiplex PCR. This table has 1.5 million to 2.5 million clones, just under 95% appearing once. Sequenced material: naive CD8+ T cells sorted from blood. The receptors come from a man younger than 35 in good health.

The J gene is TRBJ2-7, the V gene TRBV27; D is possibly TRBD2 (6 bases). V shed 1 base and J shed 6 bases, with 13 bases lying between them. This CDR3 contains 14 residues. CDR1 and CDR2 (germline): MNHEY, SMNVEV (reference sequence). CDR3 sequence: CASSLLGVGGEQYF. CDR3 nucleotides: TGTGCCAGCAGTTTATTAGGGGTCGGGGGCGAGCAGTACTTC.

Notes on this clone: The sample contains more than one DNA sequence encoding this CDR3. The V and J genes are TRBV6-6 and TRBJ2-3; 9 nucleotides line up with TRBD2. The CDR3 consists of 14 residues. Germline-derived CDR1 and CDR2 are MNHNY and SVGAGI (reference sequence). V lost 2 bases to trimming and J lost 3 bases; unmatched junction nucleotides: 0. The DNA for the CDR3 is TGTGCCAGCAGTTACGCGGGAGGGACAGATACGCAGTATTTT. Translated, it gives CASSYAGGTDTQYF.

The chain uses TRBV5-6 and TRBJ2-7, with D maybe TRBD1 (6 bases). The germline CDR1 and CDR2 sequences are SGHDT and YYEEEE. V was shortened by 3 bases and J by 0 bases, with 10 bases between the two germline ends. The CDR3 loop spans 14 amino acids. The CDR3 sequence is CASSSWTVSYEQYF. CDR3 nucleotide sequence: TGTGCCAGCAGCTCCTGGACAGTCTCCTACGAGCAGTACTTC.

CDR3 bases: TGTGCCAGCAGTCCCCGGACAGGGTTTGGCGAGCAGTACTTC. Its translation: CASSPRTGFGEQYF. J is TRBJ2-7 and V is TRBV28; 8 nucleotides match TRBD1. The CDR3 consists of 14 residues. J gave up 6 bases and V 5 bases, and 9 bases lay outside the gene matches. Germline CDR1 MDHEN, CDR2 SYDVKM.

The chain links TRBV30 to TRBJ2-1; unclear D gene. This CDR3 comprises 12 residues. Germline V gene data show CDR1 as GTSNPN and CDR2 as SVGIG (reference sequence). V gave up 4 bases and J gave up 1 base, with 5 bases separating them. In nucleotides, the CDR3 is TGTGCCTGGATCGTGTCCTACAATGAGCAGTTCTTC. Translation gives CAWIVSYNEQFF.

The chain combines TRBV7-9 with TRBJ2-7; D is uncertain. The germline V and J ends were trimmed by 5 bases and 0 bases, with 11 bases remaining between them. The V gene's germline CDR1 is SEHNR and CDR2 FQNEAQ (reference sequence). This CDR3 region has 14 residues. The CDR3 loop is CASSPLGTSYEQYF. In nucleotides, the CDR3 is TGTGCCAGCAGCCCCCTCGGTACCTCCTACGAGCAGTACTTC.

V is TRBV6-5 and J is TRBJ2-7; 8 positions match TRBD1. The CDR3 runs to 15 residues. Germline CDR1 is MNHEY and CDR2 is SVGAGI. The V and J ends lost 7 bases and 1 base, in that order; junction bases with no gene match: 9. The CDR3 DNA follows: TGTGCCAGCAAGCAGGGGGCTGGAGCATCCTACGAGCAGTACTTC. Translating it yields CASKQGAGASYEQYF.

CDR3 in amino acids: CASSDNGGQAGETQYF. CDR3 bases: TGCGCCAGCAGTGATAATGGCGGTCAAGCGGGGGAGACCCAGTACTTC. V is TRBV10-2 and J is TRBJ2-5; TRBD2 matches 7 bases. Germline lookup yields CDR1 WSHSY and CDR2 SAAADI. Trimming removed 3 bases from V and 5 bases from J; junction bases left unmatched: 12. The CDR3 length is 16 residues.

The genes are TRBV27 and TRBJ2-1, with D possibly matching TRBD1 (7 bases). The CDR3 runs 22 residues. Trimming took off 5 bases at V and 0 bases at J, with 32 bases between the two ends. The germline CDR1 and CDR2 sequences are MNHEY and SMNVEV (reference sequence). CDR3 protein: CASSPRDSIRTALVDSYNEQFF. CDR3 sequence (DNA): TGTGCCAGCAGTCCGCGGGACAGTATAAGGACTGCCCTCGTAGACTCCTACAATGAGCAGTTCTTC.

V and J are TRBV13 and TRBJ2-1; 12 bases agree with TRBD2. This CDR3 has 18 amino acids. Germline-derived CDR1 and CDR2 are PRHDT and FYEKMQ (reference sequence). Unmatched junction bases numbered 15, after V lost 0 bases and J lost 12 bases. CDR3 bases: TGTGCCAGCAGCTTAGGGGGATCGAGACTAGCGGGAGTTAGTGGGCAGTTCTTC. Its protein is CASSLGGSRLAGVSGQFF.

This rearrangement joins TRBV6-5 to TRBJ2-7; no firm D call. CDR3 length: 14 amino acids. The V gene's germline CDR1 is MNHEY and CDR2 SVGAGI. Trimming took off 0 bases at V and 3 bases at J, with 9 bases between the two ends. Here the CDR3 reads CASSYSATLYEQYF. Here the CDR3 DNA reads TGTGCCAGCAGTTACTCCGCGACACTCTACGAGCAGTACTTC.

The CDR3 DNA reads as TGCGCCAGCAGCCAAGATATAGGGGACAGAAACTACGAGCAGTACTTC. This translates into CASSQDIGDRNYEQYF. V gene TRBV4-3 combines with J gene TRBJ2-7; 7 bases map to TRBD1. CDR1 and CDR2 from the germline V gene are LGHNA and YSLEER. J was trimmed by 3 bases and V by 0 bases; bases with no gene match: 8. The CDR3 totals 16 residues.

This rearrangement joins TRBV5-4 to TRBJ2-3, with 8 bases aligning to TRBD2. The V gene end was trimmed by 4 bases and the J gene end by 5 bases; junction bases not matched to a gene: 15. There are 17 residues in the CDR3. Germline V gene data show CDR1 as SGHNT and CDR2 as YYREEE (reference sequence). In DNA, the CDR3 is TGTGCCAGCAGCAGCGTCGGGGGGGCCGGCGTTAAAGATACGCAGTATTTT. This sequence encodes CASSSVGGAGVKDTQYF.

This clone was seen once. CDR3 bases: TGTGCCAGCGCGGGACAGGGCAATCAGCCCCAGCATTTT. Protein: CASAGQGNQPQHF. This sequence joins TRBV6-5 and TRBJ1-5, with TRBD1 matching 8 bases. The CDR3 covers 13 residues. Trimming at V came to 8 bases and at J to 2 bases, leaving 2 bases not matched to a gene. The germline gives CDR1 MNHEY, CDR2 SVGAGI.

The rearrangement joins TRBV12-5 to TRBJ1-6; possibly TRBD1 for D (5 bases). The CDR3 is made up of 13 amino acids. The germline V gene encodes CDR1 LGHNT and CDR2 FRNRAP. The ends were cut back, 5 bases at V and 9 bases at J, with 11 bases in the middle. The chain's CDR3 is CASGPGPRSPLHF. In DNA form, the CDR3 reads TGTGCTAGTGGTCCGGGACCGCGTTCACCCCTCCACTTT.

This chain connects TRBV10-3 to TRBJ1-5; 7 bases line up with TRBD1. The CDR3 extends over 19 amino acids. Germline CDR1 is ENHRY and CDR2 is SYGVKD. Germline trimming cut 0 bases from V and 0 bases from J; bases unmatched to any gene: 11. The CDR3: CAISESGTVNQYSNQPQHF. CDR3 bases: TGTGCCATCAGTGAGTCCGGGACAGTAAATCAATATAGCAATCAGCCCCAGCATTTT.

The CDR3 loop is CASSDPWWAEETQYF. DNA of the CDR3: TGCGCCAGCAGTGATCCGTGGTGGGCTGAAGAGACCCAGTACTTC. The chain links TRBV10-2 to TRBJ2-5; D is ambiguous. Germline CDR1 WSHSY, CDR2 SAAADI. The CDR3 extends over 15 amino acids. Trimming cost V 3 bases and J 3 bases, with 14 bases left between them.

The chain has TRBV5-1 and TRBJ2-5; D uncertain. The CDR3 runs 17 residues. V gave up 4 bases and J gave up 1 base, with 20 bases separating them. Germline loops: CDR1 SGHRS, CDR2 YFSETQ. The CDR3 protein is CASSLNPGFSGQETQYF. The CDR3 DNA reads as TGCGCCAGCAGCCTGAACCCTGGCTTCTCGGGCCAAGAGACCCAGTACTTC.

On this clone itself: Distinct nucleotide sequences in the sample also encode this CDR3. The chain carries TRBV6-5 and TRBJ2-7, with a tentative D call TRBD1 (5 bases). The V end was cut by 5 bases, the J end by 0 bases, with 11 bases between. This CDR3 contains 14 residues. Per germline, CDR1 MNHEY and CDR2 SVGAGI. The CDR3 DNA follows: TGTGCCAGCAGTACAGGTGGAAGCTCCTACGAGCAGTACTTC. The encoded protein is CASSTGGSSYEQYF.

In DNA form, the CDR3 reads TGTGCCAGCAGCAAACTCGGGGGACCTTATAGCAATCAGCCCCAGCATTTT. Its protein is CASSKLGGPYSNQPQHF. V is TRBV21-1 and J is TRBJ1-5. TRBV21-1 is tagged as a pseudogene. The CDR3 runs to 17 residues.

The V call is TRBV5-6, the J call TRBJ2-3, with 7 positions matching TRBD2. The CDR3 is 16 residues long. The junction had 9 bases not matched to a gene; V was cut back by 3 bases and J by 2 bases. The V gene's germline CDR1 is SGHDT and CDR2 YYEEEE. The CDR3 bases are TGTGCCAGCAGCTGGCGCCTAGCGGAGACCACAGATACGCAGTATTTT. Translation: CASSWRLAETTDTQYF.

The rearrangement joins TRBV6-5 to TRBJ1-1; no clear D. Trimming took 0 bases from V and 2 from J, leaving 7 bases between them. The CDR3 is made up of 14 amino acids. The germline gives CDR1 MNHEY, CDR2 SVGAGI. The CDR3 nucleotides read TGTGCCAGCAGTTACTCGCAGGACAACACTGAAGCTTTCTTT. It is translated as CASSYSQDNTEAFF.

V usage is TRBV6-5 and J usage is TRBJ1-1; D uncertain. This CDR3 is built from 16 residues. Germline CDR1 reads MNHEY; CDR2 reads SVGAGI. Trimming removed 3 bases at V and 4 bases at J, with 18 bases between. CDR3 region: CASSYRPHPIGTEAFF. The CDR3 nucleotides read TGTGCCAGCAGTTATCGGCCTCACCCGATCGGCACTGAAGCTTTCTTT.

The rearrangement joins TRBV19 to TRBJ2-2; D possibly corresponds to TRBD2 (5 bases). V was clipped by 1 base and J by 4 bases, with 13 bases between them. This CDR3 has 16 amino acids. Germline loops: CDR1 LNHDA, CDR2 SQIVND (reference sequence). CDR3: CASSIGTGWGTGELFF. Written as DNA, the CDR3 is TGTGCCAGTAGTATAGGAACGGGGTGGGGCACCGGGGAGCTGTTTTTT.

This chain uses TRBV9 with TRBJ2-2; D could derive from TRBD1 or TRBD2 (5 bases each). V was cut by 0 bases and J by 8 bases, with 17 bases left in between. There are 16 residues in the CDR3. Germline V lookup: CDR1 SGDLS, CDR2 YYNGEE. CDR3 sequence reads: CASSVDPQGPLGELFF. CDR3 bases: TGTGCCAGCAGCGTAGATCCCCAGGGACCCTTAGGGGAGCTGTTTTTT.

This clone was seen just once. The rearrangement joins TRBV7-2 to TRBJ2-7, with 9 bases identical to TRBD1. V lost 6 bases and J lost 7; bases outside the gene matches: 13. The CDR3 sequence is 15 residues long. Germline-derived CDR1 and CDR2 are SGHTA and FQGNSA. The CDR3 protein is CASSQTGTGRGEQYF. The CDR3 coding sequence is TGTGCCAGCAGTCAAACCGGGACAGGGAGAGGGGAGCAGTACTTC.

This chain joins TRBV7-3 and TRBJ2-3, with D uncertain. In germline, CDR1 is SGHTA, CDR2 FQGTGA. The CDR3 contains 13 residues. Trimming removed 1 base from V and 4 bases from J, with 6 bases in between. The CDR3 reads CASSLSPADTQYF. The CDR3 coding sequence is TGTGCCAGCAGCTTAAGCCCCGCAGATACGCAGTATTTT.

The chain joins TRBV30 to TRBJ2-3; D is undetermined. The CDR3 consists of 14 residues. Trimming left V 3 bases short and J 2 bases short, with 12 bases between. CDR1 is GTSNPN, CDR2 SVGIG, per germline (reference sequence). The CDR3 coding sequence is TGTGCCTGGAGCCTAGGACCATACACAGATACGCAGTATTTT. This translates into CAWSLGPYTDTQYF.

This chain connects TRBV7-6 to TRBJ1-1; the D is unclear. The germline CDR1 and CDR2 sequences are SGHVS and FNYEAQ. The CDR3 totals 14 residues. Trimming took 0 bases from V and 4 from J, leaving 9 bases between them. The CDR3 region is CASSLAAGGTEAFF. CDR3 nucleotide sequence: TGTGCCAGCAGCTTAGCGGCAGGAGGCACTGAAGCTTTCTTT.